This T cell receptor (beta chain) was recorded in a study of T cell changes during pregnancy in multiple sclerosis. TCRdb keeps only in-frame clones here, not all; method: immunoSEQ multiplex PCR. The sample has some 76,000 clones, around nine tenths seen once. Trimming took 3 bases from V and 4 from J, leaving 16 bases between them. CDR1 is WSHSY, CDR2 SAAADI, per germline. There are 16 residues in the CDR3. The sequenced sample was CD4+ T cells from peripheral blood mononuclear cells, obtained after pregnancy. The source of this sequence is a female donor with multiple sclerosis, enrolled in a pregnancy study. The rearrangement joins TRBV10-2 to TRBJ1-5; TRBD1 is a possible D gene (6 bases). The CDR3 region is CASSEWGGRGNQPQHF. The CDR3 nucleotides read TGCGCCAGCAGTGAATGGGGCGGAAGGGGGAATCAGCCCCAGCATTTT.